The present entry profiles one T cell receptor (beta chain) with its context. Regarding time point: pretreatment peripheral blood. The study enrolled patients with locally advanced or metastatic urothelial carcinoma. Between 1 and 8 samples, pretreatment and on-treatment, were given by each patient. This specimen comes from a study of PD-L1 blockade in urothelial cancer. Germline V gene sequence: CDR1 SGHAT, CDR2 FQNNGV. CDR3 length: 13 amino acids. V gave up 5 bases and J gave up 7 bases, with 15 bases separating them. Repertoires were generated with immunoSEQ multiplex PCR, while TCRdb's copy carries only in-frame clones and drops some. The repertoire has 50,000 to 55,000 clones, around 84% of them found once; the top ten carry around 22%.

This clonotype was obtained from a man between 60 and 75 years old with urothelial cancer. V and J are TRBV11-2 and TRBJ2-7; possibly TRBD1 for D (5 bases). This material consisted of PBMCs, taken around atezolizumab (anti-PD-L1) treatment. CDR3 in DNA: TGTGCCAGCAGCGCCACAGGTATCAGGGAGCAGTACTTC. This codes for CASSATGIREQYF.